This is a list of T cell receptor beta chains from one sample in a study of monozygotic twins with inflammatory bowel disease. TCRdb reprocessed the 5' RACE reads and stores each CDR3 protein as one record, lacking DNA. Its listing shows over 90,000 distinct CDR3 sequences. Sequencing was carried out using blood. Source of these receptors: a human donor with ulcerative colitis or Crohn's disease, or a healthy co-twin of an affected twin (not recorded which). Each CDR3 is given with its conserved first and last residue. The order of the fields is V gene, J gene, CDR3 protein.

v_gene: TRBV10-3; j_gene: TRBJ2-7; CDR3aa: CAISGPSDEQYF
v_gene: TRBV18; j_gene: TRBJ1-2; CDR3aa: CASSPVGQGDYGYTF
v_gene: TRBV12-3/TRBV12-4; j_gene: TRBJ2-2; CDR3aa: CASSRGAGLSELFF
v_gene: TRBV7-2; j_gene: TRBJ1-2; CDR3aa: CASSKDGYGYTF
v_gene: TRBV5-1; j_gene: TRBJ2-7; CDR3aa: CASSLLSGVPLYEQYF
v_gene: TRBV18; j_gene: TRBJ1-1; CDR3aa: CASSPAGQMNTEAFF
v_gene: TRBV9; j_gene: TRBJ2-5; CDR3aa: CASSVGLAVQETQYF
v_gene: TRBV20-1; j_gene: TRBJ1-1; CDR3aa: CSAGPHGVGTEAFF
v_gene: TRBV20-1; j_gene: TRBJ2-2; CDR3aa: CSAPSGGATGELFF
v_gene: TRBV5-4; j_gene: TRBJ1-2; CDR3aa: CASSLDRTFYGYTF
v_gene: TRBV7-9; j_gene: TRBJ2-5; CDR3aa: CASSSTGMPETQYF
v_gene: TRBV6-1; j_gene: TRBJ2-3; CDR3aa: CASSPTSGATDTQYF
v_gene: TRBV6-6; j_gene: TRBJ1-1; CDR3aa: CASRDTGGGRAFF
v_gene: TRBV21-1; j_gene: TRBJ1-3; CDR3aa: CASIPKLQGSGNTIYF
v_gene: TRBV12-3/TRBV12-4; j_gene: TRBJ1-4; CDR3aa: CASSPGTVEKLFF
v_gene: TRBV12-3/TRBV12-4; j_gene: TRBJ2-3; CDR3aa: CASIGTSGNTQYF
v_gene: TRBV27; j_gene: TRBJ2-7; CDR3aa: CATGPPQTGSTYEQYF
v_gene: TRBV6-5; j_gene: TRBJ2-1; CDR3aa: CASSYLLGGFSYNEQFF
v_gene: TRBV7-6; j_gene: TRBJ2-2; CDR3aa: CASSSRSSGANTGELFF
v_gene: TRBV20-1; j_gene: TRBJ2-7; CDR3aa: CSARDLVYEQYF
v_gene: TRBV20-1; j_gene: TRBJ2-2; CDR3aa: CSARIGGELFF
v_gene: TRBV11-2; j_gene: TRBJ1-1; CDR3aa: CASSTKSLRGNTEAFF
v_gene: TRBV5-1; j_gene: TRBJ2-2; CDR3aa: CASGDGGSNTGELFF
v_gene: TRBV20-1; j_gene: TRBJ1-5; CDR3aa: CSASRDIYQPQHF
v_gene: TRBV5-4; j_gene: TRBJ2-3; CDR3aa: CASSEMLTDTQYF
v_gene: TRBV29-1; j_gene: TRBJ1-5; CDR3aa: CSVRSQGAEFNQPQHF
v_gene: TRBV3-1; j_gene: TRBJ2-3; CDR3aa: CASSQDDPDTQYF
v_gene: TRBV11-2; j_gene: TRBJ2-1; CDR3aa: CAITSHNHNEQFF
v_gene: TRBV4-3; j_gene: TRBJ1-2; CDR3aa: CASSRLEGALSYGYTF
v_gene: TRBV7-2; j_gene: TRBJ1-1; CDR3aa: CASSLAEVGGNTEAFF
v_gene: TRBV30; j_gene: TRBJ1-2; CDR3aa: CAWISPDSYGYTF
v_gene: TRBV27; j_gene: TRBJ2-1; CDR3aa: CASSSWEGTDNEQFF
v_gene: TRBV12-3/TRBV12-4; j_gene: TRBJ1-5; CDR3aa: CASRTSGAGNQPQHF
v_gene: TRBV20-1; j_gene: TRBJ2-7; CDR3aa: CSARPQGYEQYF
v_gene: TRBV7-9; j_gene: TRBJ1-2; CDR3aa: CASSLASDGYTF
v_gene: TRBV7-2; j_gene: TRBJ2-3; CDR3aa: CASSGGADNPQYF
v_gene: TRBV20-1; j_gene: TRBJ2-7; CDR3aa: CSAVTSGKGPYEQYF
v_gene: TRBV4-2; j_gene: TRBJ2-1; CDR3aa: CASSQERFPYNEQFF
v_gene: TRBV7-2; j_gene: TRBJ1-4; CDR3aa: CASSTQKGANEKLFF
v_gene: TRBV28; j_gene: TRBJ2-1; CDR3aa: CASSLPQAVEQFF
v_gene: TRBV28; j_gene: TRBJ1-2; CDR3aa: CASSLGGVQLYGYTF
v_gene: TRBV12-3/TRBV12-4; j_gene: TRBJ2-4; CDR3aa: CASSFRGGLAKNIQYF
v_gene: TRBV20-1; j_gene: TRBJ1-4; CDR3aa: CSAQATGLPEKLFF
v_gene: TRBV3-1; j_gene: TRBJ2-1; CDR3aa: CASSQEGTAYNEQFF
v_gene: TRBV5-1; j_gene: TRBJ2-4; CDR3aa: CASSPRGGQGKNIQYF
v_gene: TRBV12-3/TRBV12-4; j_gene: TRBJ2-1; CDR3aa: CASSLSRREQFF
v_gene: TRBV6-2/TRBV6-3; j_gene: TRBJ2-7; CDR3aa: CASTRDRPYEQYF
v_gene: TRBV12-3/TRBV12-4; j_gene: TRBJ2-1; CDR3aa: CASSLVLGHEQFF
v_gene: TRBV2; j_gene: TRBJ2-2; CDR3aa: CASRERLAGHGELFF
v_gene: TRBV7-2; j_gene: TRBJ2-7; CDR3aa: CASKVSGAYEQYF
v_gene: TRBV5-5; j_gene: TRBJ2-2; CDR3aa: CASSLFASGAAGTGELFF
v_gene: TRBV30; j_gene: TRBJ1-5; CDR3aa: CAWNGGSGKHQPQHF